Each of the 4 T cell receptor beta chains below was sequenced from the same sample in a study of human T cells and chemical hapten exposure. TCRdb reprocessed the RACE reads with MiXCR, giving one entry per CDR3 protein. This table holds about 350,000 distinct CDR3 sequences, around 5.5% found once. Specified time point: pre-sensitization, week 0. Treatment of the sample: therapeutic diphenylcyclopropenone sensitization with weekly scalp DPC. Sequences were derived from whole blood, sampled in connection with sensitization to the hapten diphenylcyclopropenone (DPC). Receptors originate from a woman between 18 and 29 years old with alopecia areata. Some clones in this sample may be carry-over from other donors' samples.

There are many counts of this clonotype. The chain joins TRBV6-2 or TRBV6-3 to TRBJ1-5, with no clear D. The germline V gene has CDR1 MNHEY and CDR2 SVGEGT. The CDR3 consists of 16 residues. V was shortened by 10 bases and J by 3 bases, with 22 bases between the two germline ends. The CDR3 nucleotides read TGTGCCATTGACCTACGGGTCTCCGCGGACAATCAGCCCCAGCATTTT. Translation gives CAIDLRVSADNQPQHF.

This clonotype was counted ten times or more. The genes are TRBV28 and TRBJ2-3; D is perhaps TRBD2 (6 bases). From germline, CDR1 is MDHEN and CDR2 SYDVKM. The CDR3 has 15 residues. V lost 5 bases and J lost 0, with 12 bases in between. CDR3 bases: TGTGCCAGCAGTCGCGGGGCTCGAAGCACAGATACGCAGTATTTT. Translation gives CASSRGARSTDTQYF.

This clonotype was observed at least ten times. The J gene is TRBJ2-1, the V gene TRBV4-3, with a tentative D call TRBD1 (5 bases). CDR3 length: 18 amino acids. V was pared by 0 bases and J by 4 bases, with 19 bases between. The V gene's germline CDR1 is LGHNA and CDR2 YSLEER. CDR3 sequence reads: CASSQDRTLDMRYNEQFF. As DNA, the CDR3 is TGCGCCAGCAGCCAAGATCGGACCCTGGACATGAGATACAATGAGCAGTTCTTC.

About this clonotype: This clone may be a read error of a much larger clone one base away. This chain links TRBV5-1 with TRBJ1-1; possibly TRBD1 for D (5 bases). This CDR3 has 12 amino acids. In germline, CDR1 is SGHRS, CDR2 YFSETQ. V lost 6 bases to trimming and J lost 6 bases, with 12 bases between them. The CDR3, as DNA: TGCGCCAGCATCTTCCCAGGGCCTGAAGCTTTCTTT. It encodes CASIFPGPEAFF.